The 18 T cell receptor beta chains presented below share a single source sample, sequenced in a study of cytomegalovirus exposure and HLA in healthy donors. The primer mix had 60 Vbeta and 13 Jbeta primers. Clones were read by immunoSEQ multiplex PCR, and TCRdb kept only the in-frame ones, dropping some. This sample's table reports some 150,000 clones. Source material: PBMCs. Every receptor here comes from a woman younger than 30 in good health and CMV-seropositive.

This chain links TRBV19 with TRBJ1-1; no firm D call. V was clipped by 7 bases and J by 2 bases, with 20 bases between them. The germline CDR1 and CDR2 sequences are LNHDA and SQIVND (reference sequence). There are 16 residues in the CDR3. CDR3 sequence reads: CASTNGLSRANTEAFF. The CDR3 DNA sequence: TGTGCCAGTACTAATGGTTTGTCGAGGGCAAACACTGAAGCTTTCTTT.

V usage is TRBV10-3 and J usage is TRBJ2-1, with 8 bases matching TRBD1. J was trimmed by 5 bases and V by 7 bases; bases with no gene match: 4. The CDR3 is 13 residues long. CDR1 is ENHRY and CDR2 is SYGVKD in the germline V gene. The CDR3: CAITGGRDNEQFF. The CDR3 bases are TGTGCCATCACAGGGGGCCGGGACAATGAGCAGTTCTTC.

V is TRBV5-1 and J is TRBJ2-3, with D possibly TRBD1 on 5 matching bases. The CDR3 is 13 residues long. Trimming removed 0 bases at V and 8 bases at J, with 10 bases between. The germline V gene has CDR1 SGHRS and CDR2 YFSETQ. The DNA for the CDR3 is TGCGCCAGCAGCTTGGAAGGGGTCGGTACGCAGTATTTT. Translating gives CASSLEGVGTQYF.

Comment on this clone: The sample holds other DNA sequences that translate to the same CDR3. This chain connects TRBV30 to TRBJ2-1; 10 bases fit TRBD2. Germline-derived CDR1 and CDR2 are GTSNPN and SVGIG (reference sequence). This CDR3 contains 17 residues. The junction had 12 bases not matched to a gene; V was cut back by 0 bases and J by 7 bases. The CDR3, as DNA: TGTGCCTGGAGTGTACCCCTAGCGGGAGTAAAAGTGAATGAGCAGTTCTTC. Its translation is CAWSVPLAGVKVNEQFF.

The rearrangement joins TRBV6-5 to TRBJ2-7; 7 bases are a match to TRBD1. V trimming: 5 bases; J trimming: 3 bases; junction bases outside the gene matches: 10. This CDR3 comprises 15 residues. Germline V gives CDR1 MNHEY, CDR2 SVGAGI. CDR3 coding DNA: TGTGCCAGCAGTAAGCCCGGGACAGAGGGCTACGAGCAGTACTTC. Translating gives CASSKPGTEGYEQYF.

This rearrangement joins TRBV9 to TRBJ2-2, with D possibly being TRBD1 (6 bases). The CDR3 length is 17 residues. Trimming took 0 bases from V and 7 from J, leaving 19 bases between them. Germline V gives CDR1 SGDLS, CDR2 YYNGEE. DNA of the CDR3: TGTGCCAGCAGCGTAGTCGGAACAGGGTTGATAGGCGGGGAGCTGTTTTTT. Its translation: CASSVVGTGLIGGELFF. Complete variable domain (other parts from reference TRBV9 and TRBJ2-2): DSGVTQTPKHLITATGQRVTLRCSPRSGDLSVYWYQQSLDQGLQFLIQYYNGEERAKGNILERFSAQQFPDLHSELNLSSLELGDSALYFCASSVVGTGLIGGELFFGEGSRLTVL.

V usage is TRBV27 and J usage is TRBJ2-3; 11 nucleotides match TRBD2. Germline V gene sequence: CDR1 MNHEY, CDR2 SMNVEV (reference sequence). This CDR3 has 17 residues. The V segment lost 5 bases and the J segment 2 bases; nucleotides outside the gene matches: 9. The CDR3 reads CASSLHGLAGDTDTQYF. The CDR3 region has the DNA TGTGCCAGCAGTCTCCACGGACTAGCGGGTGACACAGATACGCAGTATTTT.

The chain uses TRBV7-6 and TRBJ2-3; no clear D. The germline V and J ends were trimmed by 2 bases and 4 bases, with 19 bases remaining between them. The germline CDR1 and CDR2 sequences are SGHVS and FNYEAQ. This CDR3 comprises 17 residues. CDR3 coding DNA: TGTGCCAGCAGCTTATCCGCGCGCCGGTTGGGCGCAGATACGCAGTATTTT. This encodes CASSLSARRLGADTQYF.

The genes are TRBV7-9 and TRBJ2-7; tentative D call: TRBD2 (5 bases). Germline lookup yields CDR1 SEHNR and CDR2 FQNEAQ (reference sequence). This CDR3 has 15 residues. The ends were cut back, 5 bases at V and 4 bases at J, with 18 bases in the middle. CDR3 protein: CASSRGGVLMYEQYF. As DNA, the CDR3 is TGTGCCAGCAGCCGAGGAGGAGTTTTAATGTACGAGCAGTACTTC.

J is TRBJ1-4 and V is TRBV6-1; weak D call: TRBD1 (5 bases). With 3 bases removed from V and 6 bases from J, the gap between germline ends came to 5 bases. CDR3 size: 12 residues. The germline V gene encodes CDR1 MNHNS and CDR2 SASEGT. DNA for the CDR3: TGTGCCAGCAGTGAGACAGATGAAAAACTGTTTTTT. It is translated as CASSETDEKLFF.

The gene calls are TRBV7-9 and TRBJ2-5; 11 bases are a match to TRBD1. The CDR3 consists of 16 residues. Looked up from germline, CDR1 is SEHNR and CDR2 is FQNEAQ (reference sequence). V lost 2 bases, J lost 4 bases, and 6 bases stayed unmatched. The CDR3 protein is CASSLRTGGDRETQYF. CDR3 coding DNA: TGTGCCAGCAGCTTAAGGACAGGGGGCGACCGAGAGACCCAGTACTTC.

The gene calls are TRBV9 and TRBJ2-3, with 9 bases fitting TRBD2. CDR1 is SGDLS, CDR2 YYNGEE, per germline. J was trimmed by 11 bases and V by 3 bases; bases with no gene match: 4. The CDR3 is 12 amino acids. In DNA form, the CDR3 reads TGTGCCAGCAGCGATAGCGGGGGTGGGCAGTATTTT. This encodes CASSDSGGGQYF. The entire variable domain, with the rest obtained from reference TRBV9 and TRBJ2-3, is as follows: DSGVTQTPKHLITATGQRVTLRCSPRSGDLSVYWYQQSLDQGLQFLIQYYNGEERAKGNILERFSAQQFPDLHSELNLSSLELGDSALYFCASSDSGGGQYFGPGTRLTVL.

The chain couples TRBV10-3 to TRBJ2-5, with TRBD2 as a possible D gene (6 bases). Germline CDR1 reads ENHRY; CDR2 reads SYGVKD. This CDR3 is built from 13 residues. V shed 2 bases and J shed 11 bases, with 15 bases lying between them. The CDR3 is CAISEDLLREQYF. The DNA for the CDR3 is TGTGCCATCAGTGAGGACCTACTACGGGAGCAGTACTTC.

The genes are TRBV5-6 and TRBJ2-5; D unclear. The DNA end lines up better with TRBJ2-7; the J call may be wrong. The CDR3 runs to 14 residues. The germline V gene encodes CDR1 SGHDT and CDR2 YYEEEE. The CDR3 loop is CASSSYLSYYEQYF. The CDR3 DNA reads TGTGCCAGCAGCTCCTACCTAAGCTACTACGAGCAGTACTTC.

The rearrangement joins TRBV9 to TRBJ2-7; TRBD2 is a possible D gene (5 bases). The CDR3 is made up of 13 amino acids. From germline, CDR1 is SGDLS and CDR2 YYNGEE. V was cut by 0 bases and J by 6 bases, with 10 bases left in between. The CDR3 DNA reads TGTGCCAGCAGCGTAGAACTAGATCGCGAGCAGTACTTC. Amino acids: CASSVELDREQYF.

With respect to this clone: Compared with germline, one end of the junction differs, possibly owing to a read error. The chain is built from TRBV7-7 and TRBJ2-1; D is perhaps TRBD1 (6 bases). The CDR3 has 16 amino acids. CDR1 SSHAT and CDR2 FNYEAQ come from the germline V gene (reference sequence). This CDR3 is CASSLEGQRSYNEQFF. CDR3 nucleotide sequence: TGTGCTAGCAGCTTAGAAGGACAGCGAAGCTACAATGAGCAGTTCTTC.

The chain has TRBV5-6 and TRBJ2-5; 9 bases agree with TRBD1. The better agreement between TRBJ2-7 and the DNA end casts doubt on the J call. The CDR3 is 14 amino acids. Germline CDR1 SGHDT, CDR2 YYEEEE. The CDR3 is CASSFGQGTYEQYF. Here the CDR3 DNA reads TGTGCCAGCAGCTTTGGACAGGGGACCTACGAGCAGTACTTC.

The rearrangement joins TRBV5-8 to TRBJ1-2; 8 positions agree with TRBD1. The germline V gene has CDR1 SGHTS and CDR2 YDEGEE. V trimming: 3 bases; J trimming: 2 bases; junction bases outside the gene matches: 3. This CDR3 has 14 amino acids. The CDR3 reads CASSYQGANYGYTF. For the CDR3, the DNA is TGTGCCAGCAGCTACCAGGGGGCCAACTATGGCTACACCTTC.